Each of the 12 T cell receptor beta chains below was sequenced from the same sample in a study of T cells after yellow fever vaccination (dated by TCRdb to 2018 to 2020). The library was prepared using 5' RACE. Sequenced using an Illumina HiSeq 2500. TCRdb reworked the public reads: Q25 trimming with fastp, MiXCR clone assembly, productive beta chains retained. Rows merge per CDR3 protein into single entries with the most common DNA and genes. The sample table holds approximately 110,000 distinct CDR3 sequences, of which 7.4% were seen once. In total, the top ten clones hold roughly 2.6% of the sample. This specimen's treatment or condition label, per the study, means: live attenuated yellow fever vaccine strain. Sample: CD4+ T cells sorted from PBMCs, taken roughly 10 days after the first yellow fever vaccination. The receptors were gathered from a young man who received the YFV17D yellow fever vaccine.

This clonotype has ten or more counts. This sequence joins TRBV15 and TRBJ1-6; D call uncertain. V was cut by 8 bases and J by 3 bases, with 5 bases left in between. This CDR3 region has 12 residues. CDR1 LNHNV and CDR2 YYDKDF come from the germline V gene (reference sequence). Written as DNA, the CDR3 is TGTGCCACCGGTTACTATAATTCACCCCTCCACTTT. Protein sequence: CATGYYNSPLHF.

This clonotype has at least ten counts. This sequence joins TRBV7-9 and TRBJ2-3; possibly TRBD1 or TRBD2 for D (5 bases each). V lost 5 bases to trimming and J lost 2 bases, with 11 bases between them. Germline-derived CDR1 and CDR2 are SEHNR and FQNEAQ (reference sequence). CDR3 length: 14 amino acids. CDR3 DNA sequence: TGTGCCAGCAGCCCCAGGGAGTTCACAGATACGCAGTATTTT. This sequence encodes CASSPREFTDTQYF. Looking up the rest from reference TRBV7-9 and TRBJ2-3 gives the full variable domain: DTGVSQNPRHKITKRGQNVTFRCDPISEHNRLYWYRQTLGQGPEFLTYFQNEAQLEKSRLLSDRFSAERPKGSFSTLEIQRTEQGDSAMYLCASSPREFTDTQYFGPGTRLTVL.

In this sample, this clonotype turned up a few times. V usage is TRBV6-1 and J usage is TRBJ2-7; TRBD1 might be the D (6 bases). This CDR3 is built from 15 residues. CDR1 is MNHNS, CDR2 SASEGT, per germline. Trimming removed 7 bases at V and 0 bases at J, with 16 bases between. The DNA for the CDR3 is TGTGCCAGCACCCCGAATGCAGGGGCCTCCTACGAGCAGTACTTC. It yields the protein CASTPNAGASYEQYF.

This clonotype was counted ten times or more. The rearrangement uses TRBV24-1 and TRBJ2-1; 10 bases are a match to TRBD2. Trimming removed 4 bases from V and 0 bases from J; junction bases left unmatched: 14. Looked up from germline, CDR1 is KGHDR and CDR2 is SFDVKD. The CDR3 has 20 residues. In nucleotides, the CDR3 is TGTGCCACCAGTGACACATCCGCTAGCGGGGGCCTAAGCTCCTACAATGAGCAGTTCTTC. Encoded protein: CATSDTSASGGLSSYNEQFF.

This clonotype was seen ten or more times. The V and J genes are TRBV7-9 and TRBJ2-5, with D tentatively TRBD2 (6 bases). The CDR3 extends over 15 amino acids. CDR1 is SEHNR, CDR2 FQNEAQ, per germline (reference sequence). V was clipped by 5 bases and J by 7 bases, with 20 bases between them. CDR3 sequence: CASSPGQGKEGTQYF. The DNA of the CDR3 is TGTGCCAGCAGCCCAGGGCAGGGCAAGGAGGGGACCCAGTACTTC.

Points on this clonotype: Given a much more abundant clone one base away, this may be a read error. This chain joins TRBV25-1 and TRBJ1-5; 7 bases map to TRBD1. Germline-derived CDR1 and CDR2 are MGHDK and SYGVNS. This CDR3 has 16 amino acids. The CDR3 here is CASSDGRQGSKQPQHF. The CDR3 DNA reads TGTGCCAGCAGTGATGGGCGACAGGGTAGCAAGCAGCCCCAGCATTTT.

This clonotype was detected many times. The chain uses TRBV4-1 and TRBJ2-3, with 11 bases identical to TRBD2. Germline trimming cut 4 bases from V and 1 base from J; bases unmatched to any gene: 7. The CDR3 has 17 amino acids. The V gene's germline CDR1 is MGHRA and CDR2 YSYEKL. The CDR3 sequence is CASSPSGTSGRTDTQYF. Written as DNA, the CDR3 is TGCGCCAGCAGCCCTTCCGGGACTAGCGGCCGCACAGATACGCAGTATTTT.

The V and J genes are TRBV12-3 or TRBV12-4 and TRBJ1-1, with TRBD1 matching over 7 bases. V trimming: 4 bases; J trimming: 4 bases; junction bases outside the gene matches: 6. The CDR3 is 14 amino acids. DNA of the CDR3: TGTGCCAGCAGTTCACAGGGGACGACCACTGAAGCTTTCTTT. It is translated as CASSSQGTTTEAFF.

This clonotype has ten or more counts. V is TRBV4-2 and J is TRBJ2-1; possible D gene TRBD2, 6 bases. The CDR3 extends over 16 amino acids. V dropped 0 bases and J dropped 1 base, with 10 bases sitting between them. Germline CDR1 is LGHNA and CDR2 is YNFKEQ. The CDR3 region is CASSQDTGESYNEQFF. The CDR3 nucleotides read TGTGCCAGCAGCCAAGATACGGGGGAATCCTACAATGAGCAGTTCTTC.

This clonotype was detected many times. The rearrangement joins TRBV19 to TRBJ1-5, with D perhaps matching TRBD1 (5 bases). The germline V and J ends were trimmed by 6 bases and 2 bases, with 11 bases remaining between them. Germline assignment: CDR1 LNHDA and CDR2 SQIVND (reference sequence). The CDR3 totals 14 residues. CDR3: CASSHGGGNQPQHF. In DNA, the CDR3 is TGTGCCAGTAGCCACGGAGGGGGCAATCAGCCCCAGCATTTT.

The table lists this clonotype with many counts. The rearrangement links TRBV28 to TRBJ1-5; D is possibly TRBD1 (5 bases). The CDR3 covers 13 residues. V was shortened by 8 bases and J by 4 bases, with 12 bases between the two germline ends. Looked up from germline, CDR1 is MDHEN and CDR2 is SYDVKM. The DNA of the CDR3 is TGTGCCAGCTCGAGGGGCTGGAATCAGCCCCAGCATTTT. This sequence encodes CASSRGWNQPQHF.

This clonotype was counted between two and nine times. The chain uses TRBV5-1 and TRBJ2-7; D tentatively fits TRBD1 or TRBD2 (5 bases each). Germline-derived CDR1 and CDR2 are SGHRS and YFSETQ. The CDR3 contains 14 residues. Trimming took 5 bases from V and 0 from J, leaving 12 bases between them. DNA of the CDR3: TGCGCCAGCAGAGAAGGGACGACCTCCTACGAGCAGTACGTC. This codes for CASREGTTSYEQYV.